This passage covers 14 T cell receptor beta chains from one sample sequenced in a study of human T cells and chemical hapten exposure. MiXCR, applied by TCRdb to the RACE reads, yields one record per CDR3 protein. This table has fewer than 150,000 distinct CDR3 sequences, approximately 12% appearing once. The sample's time point: patch test 2, 6 weeks after DPC sensitization. This sample's treatment: therapeutic diphenylcyclopropenone sensitization with weekly scalp DPC. The sequencing here drew on whole blood, taken in connection with sensitization to the hapten diphenylcyclopropenone (DPC). The receptors originated from a woman aged 50 to 60 with alopecia areata. Some clones in this sample may be carry-over from other donors' samples.

The sample holds many counts of this clonotype. CDR3: CASRQGSRGQPQHF. CDR3 in DNA: TGTGCCAGTAGACAGGGCAGCCGCGGGCAGCCCCAGCATTTT. The V gene is TRBV19, the J gene TRBJ1-5; possibly TRBD1 for D (6 bases). CDR3 length: 14 amino acids. In germline, CDR1 is LNHDA, CDR2 SQIVND (reference sequence). V shed 6 bases and J shed 7 bases, with 16 bases lying between them.

This clonotype was found many times. The V and J genes are TRBV5-4 and TRBJ2-3; D is possibly TRBD1 (6 bases). This CDR3 is 13 amino acids long. The germline V gene encodes CDR1 SGHNT and CDR2 YYREEE (reference sequence). V was pared by 4 bases and J by 3 bases, with 9 bases between. The chain's CDR3 is CASSGTTTDTQYF. CDR3 DNA sequence: TGTGCCAGCAGCGGGACAACTACAGATACGCAGTATTTT.

This clonotype was counted ten times or more. The V gene is TRBV7-2, the J gene TRBJ2-1; 11 nucleotides agree with TRBD2. The V segment lost 7 bases and the J segment 7 bases; nucleotides outside the gene matches: 15. Germline CDR1 and CDR2: SGHTA and FQGNSA. This CDR3 region has 17 residues. The CDR3 DNA reads TGTGCCAGCACTTACGATCTAGCGGGAGGTCGGAGGAATGAGCAGTTCTTC. Translated: CASTYDLAGGRRNEQFF.

This clonotype came up a few times. J is TRBJ2-7 and V is TRBV7-9, with D perhaps matching TRBD2 (6 bases). CDR3 length: 15 amino acids. V dropped 1 base and J dropped 2 bases, with 12 bases sitting between them. In germline, CDR1 is SEHNR, CDR2 FQNEAQ (reference sequence). The DNA for the CDR3 is TGTGCCAGCAGCTTAGATCGGGGAGGAACCTACGAGCAGTACTTC. Amino acids: CASSLDRGGTYEQYF.

This clonotype was seen at least ten times. The chain has TRBV27 and TRBJ2-7; 9 nucleotides align to TRBD2. Unmatched junction bases numbered 7, after V lost 4 bases and J lost 3 bases. Germline-derived CDR1 and CDR2 are MNHEY and SMNVEV (reference sequence). There are 15 residues in the CDR3. The CDR3 sequence: CASSSRLAGNYEQYF. CDR3 bases: TGTGCCAGCAGTTCCCGGCTAGCGGGAAACTACGAGCAGTACTTC.

V and J are TRBV27 and TRBJ1-2, with D tentatively TRBD1 (5 bases). Germline V lookup: CDR1 MNHEY, CDR2 SMNVEV (reference sequence). The CDR3 length is 12 residues. Deletions cut 7 bases from V and 6 bases from J, with 12 bases between. CDR3 in DNA: TGTGCCAGCATGGGAGACAGACATGGCTACACCTTC. It yields the protein CASMGDRHGYTF.

This chain links TRBV28 with TRBJ1-1; no reliable D call. The germline CDR1 and CDR2 sequences are MDHEN and SYDVKM. The CDR3 is 9 amino acids. Trimming pared 6 bases from V and 7 bases from J, leaving 3 bases between. Here the CDR3 reads CASRGEAFF. As DNA, the CDR3 is TGTGCCAGCAGGGGTGAAGCTTTCTTT.

This clonotype was seen only a few times. The chain couples TRBV7-8 to TRBJ2-1; 9 nucleotides match TRBD2. The CDR3 runs to 13 residues. V lost 3 bases and J lost 9; bases outside the gene matches: 3. Germline V gene lookup returns CDR1 SGHVS and CDR2 FQNEAQ. DNA for the CDR3: TGTGCCAGCAGCTTGCGGGAGGGCGGTGAGCAGTTCTTC. The encoded protein is CASSLREGGEQFF.

The V call is TRBV29-1, the J call TRBJ2-7; 8 bases map to TRBD1. Germline trimming cut 7 bases from V and 2 bases from J; bases unmatched to any gene: 7. The germline CDR1 and CDR2 sequences are SQVTM and ANQGSEA. The CDR3 contains 13 residues. As DNA, the CDR3 is TGCAGCGCTCGGACAGGGTATACCTACGAGCAGTACTTC. It encodes CSARTGYTYEQYF.

This clonotype was seen a handful of times. This sequence joins TRBV2 and TRBJ1-5; D is possibly TRBD1 (5 bases). V dropped 7 bases and J dropped 1 base, with 11 bases sitting between them. The germline CDR1 and CDR2 sequences are SNHLY and FYNNEI. The CDR3 runs to 14 residues. The CDR3 loop reads CASNLRGSNQPQHF. The CDR3 DNA reads as TGTGCCAGCAACCTCCGGGGCAGCAATCAGCCCCAGCATTTT.

This clonotype showed up just a few times. V usage is TRBV6-6 and J usage is TRBJ1-2, with TRBD1 as a possible D gene (5 bases). V was cut by 2 bases and J by 8 bases, with 18 bases left in between. This CDR3 comprises 15 residues. In germline, CDR1 is MNHNY, CDR2 SVGAGI (reference sequence). CDR3 residues: CASSYTWTPEGGYTF. Here the CDR3 DNA reads TGTGCCAGCAGTTACACCTGGACTCCAGAGGGGGGCTACACCTTC.

The genes are TRBV18 and TRBJ1-6, with D tentatively TRBD1 (6 bases). CDR3 length: 16 amino acids. CDR1 and CDR2 from the germline V gene are KGHSH and LQKENI. V was pared by 0 bases and J by 7 bases, with 13 bases between. CDR3 coding DNA: TGTGCCAGCTCACCACCGGAGGGGGGCCCAAATTCACCCCTCCACTTT. Amino acid sequence: CASSPPEGGPNSPLHF.

The sample holds many counts of this clonotype. CDR3 DNA: TGTGCCAGCAGTTCCCCCGGGACGGCAACTTACGAGCAGTACTTC. This sequence encodes CASSSPGTATYEQYF. The V and J genes are TRBV6-2 or TRBV6-3 and TRBJ2-7; D tentatively reads TRBD1 or TRBD2 (5 bases each). V was shortened by 4 bases and J by 4 bases, with 17 bases between the two germline ends. The CDR3 is 15 amino acids. Germline loops: CDR1 MNHEY, CDR2 SVGEGT.

In regard to this clonotype: One end of the junction varies from germline; a read error may be responsible. The genes are TRBV11-2 and TRBJ2-1; D is perhaps TRBD2 (5 bases). The CDR3 loop spans 15 amino acids. The V gene's germline CDR1 is SGHAT and CDR2 FQNNGV. As DNA, the CDR3 is TGTGTCAGCAGCTTAGACGCAACTAGGCCAGTGGAGCAGTTCTTC. Translating it yields CVSSLDATRPVEQFF.